This T cell receptor beta chain came from a study of blood T cell repertoires in COVID-19. Study information: T cells, B-cell-depleted T cells, or PBMCs provided the cDNA or gDNA that served as material.

The protocol was immunoSEQ multiplex PCR, while the TCRdb copy is restricted to in-frame clones and leaves out a portion. The sample holds approximately 350,000 clones, 75% to 90% seen once. This CDR3 spans 13 amino acids. The V gene lost 0 bases and the J gene lost 10 bases, with 10 bases spanning the gap. CDR1 is ENHRY and CDR2 is SYGVKD in the germline V gene. Seattle patient enrollment occurred during active infection, with longitudinal follow-up thereafter. The rearrangement uses TRBV10-3 and TRBJ2-1; no firm D call. Source material: peripheral blood. The source of this sequence is an older woman with COVID-19, enrolled during active disease. The CDR3 nucleotides read TGTGCCATCAGTGAGTCGTTGGTTGCGGAGCAGTTCTTC. It codes for CAISESLVAEQFF.